Shown below are 2 T cell receptor beta chains from a single sample sequenced in a study of blood T cell repertoires in COVID-19. This table comes from immunoSEQ multiplex PCR, and its TCRdb copy is limited to in-frame clones, with some not included. This sample has 150,000 to 200,000 clones, with more than 85% found just once. Sequenced input: peripheral blood. Source of these receptors: a man between 65 and 85 years old with active or convalescent COVID-19.

J is TRBJ1-6 and V is TRBV20-1; the match to TRBD1 covers 9 bases. The CDR3 consists of 16 residues. Germline lookup yields CDR1 DFQATT and CDR2 SNEGSKA (reference sequence). Trimming removed 6 bases from V and 10 bases from J; junction bases left unmatched: 16. CDR3 DNA sequence: TGCAGTGCCAGTCGCCCGGGACAGGGTTCGCGATCACCCCTCCACTTT. This codes for CSASRPGQGSRSPLHF.

The sample holds a few counts of this clone. The chain combines TRBV29-1 with TRBJ1-2, with 12 bases aligning to TRBD1. Trimming took 6 bases from V and 4 from J; bases not matched to a gene: 6. This CDR3 is 14 amino acids long. Germline CDR1 SQVTM, CDR2 ANQGSEA. The CDR3 here is CSVLGTGGAYGYTF. CDR3 nucleotides: TGCAGCGTACTCGGGACAGGGGGCGCCTATGGCTACACCTTC.